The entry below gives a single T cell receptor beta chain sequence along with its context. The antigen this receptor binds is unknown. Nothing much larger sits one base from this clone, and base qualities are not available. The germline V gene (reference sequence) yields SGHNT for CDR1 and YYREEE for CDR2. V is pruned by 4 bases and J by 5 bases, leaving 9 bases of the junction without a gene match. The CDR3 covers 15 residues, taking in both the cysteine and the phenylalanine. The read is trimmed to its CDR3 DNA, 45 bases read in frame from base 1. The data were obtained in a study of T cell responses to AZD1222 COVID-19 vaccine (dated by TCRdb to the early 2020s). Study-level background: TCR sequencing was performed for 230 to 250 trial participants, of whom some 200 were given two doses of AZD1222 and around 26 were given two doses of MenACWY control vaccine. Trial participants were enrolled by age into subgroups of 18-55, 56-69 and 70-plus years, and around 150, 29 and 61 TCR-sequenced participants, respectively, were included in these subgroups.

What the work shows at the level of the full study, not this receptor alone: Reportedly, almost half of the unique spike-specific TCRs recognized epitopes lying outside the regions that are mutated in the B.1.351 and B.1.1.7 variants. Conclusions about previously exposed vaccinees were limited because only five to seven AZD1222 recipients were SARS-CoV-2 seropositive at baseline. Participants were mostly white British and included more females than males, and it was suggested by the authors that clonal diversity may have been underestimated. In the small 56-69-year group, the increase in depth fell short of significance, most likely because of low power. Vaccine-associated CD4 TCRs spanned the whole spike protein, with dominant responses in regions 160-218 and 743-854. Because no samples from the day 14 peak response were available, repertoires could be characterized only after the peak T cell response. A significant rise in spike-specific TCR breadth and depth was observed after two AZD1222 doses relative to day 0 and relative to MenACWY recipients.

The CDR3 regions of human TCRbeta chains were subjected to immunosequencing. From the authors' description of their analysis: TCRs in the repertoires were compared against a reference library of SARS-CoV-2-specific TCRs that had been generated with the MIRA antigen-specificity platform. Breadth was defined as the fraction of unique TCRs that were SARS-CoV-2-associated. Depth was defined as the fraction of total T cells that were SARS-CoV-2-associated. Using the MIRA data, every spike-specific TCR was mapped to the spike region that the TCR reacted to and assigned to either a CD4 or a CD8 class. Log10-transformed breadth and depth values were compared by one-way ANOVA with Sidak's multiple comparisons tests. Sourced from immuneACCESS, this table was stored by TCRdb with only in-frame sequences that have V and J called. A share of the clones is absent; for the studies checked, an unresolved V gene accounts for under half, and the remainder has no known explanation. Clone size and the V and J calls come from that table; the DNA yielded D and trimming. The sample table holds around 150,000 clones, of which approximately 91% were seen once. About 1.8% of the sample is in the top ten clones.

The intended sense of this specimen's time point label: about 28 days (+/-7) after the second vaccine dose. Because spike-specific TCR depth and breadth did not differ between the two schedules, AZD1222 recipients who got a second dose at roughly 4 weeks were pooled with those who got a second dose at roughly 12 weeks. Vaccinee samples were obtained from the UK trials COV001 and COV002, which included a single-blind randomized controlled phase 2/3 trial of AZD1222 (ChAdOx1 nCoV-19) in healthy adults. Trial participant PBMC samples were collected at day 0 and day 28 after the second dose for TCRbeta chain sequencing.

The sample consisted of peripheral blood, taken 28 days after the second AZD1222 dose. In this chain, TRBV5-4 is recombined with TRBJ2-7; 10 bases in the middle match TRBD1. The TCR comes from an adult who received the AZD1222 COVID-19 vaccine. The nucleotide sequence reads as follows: TGTGCCAGCAGCGTCCCGGGACAGGGGTCCCACGAGCAGTACTTC. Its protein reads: CASSVPGQGSHEQYF.